Shown below are 25 T cell receptor beta chains from a single sample sequenced in a study of cytomegalovirus exposure and HLA in healthy donors. The PCR contained 60 Vbeta and 13 Jbeta primers. Sequenced by immunoSEQ multiplex PCR; TCRdb stores in-frame clones only, minus some. The sample includes 100,000 to 150,000 clones, approximately 80% seen only once; the top ten take 0.55% to 0.85%. The specimen sequenced was PBMCs. These receptors came from a man between 18 and 35 years old in good health and CMV-seronegative.

This chain links TRBV5-4 with TRBJ2-3, with D possibly matching TRBD1 (6 bases). The CDR3 has 16 residues. V was pared by 1 base and J by 0 bases, with 12 bases between. Germline V gene lookup returns CDR1 SGHNT and CDR2 YYREEE (reference sequence). CDR3 sequence reads: CASSLTRGQSTDTQYF. CDR3 bases: TGTGCCAGCAGCTTGACCAGGGGCCAGAGCACAGATACGCAGTATTTT.

This chain uses TRBV6-5 with TRBJ2-7; 8 nucleotides line up with TRBD1. Germline lookup yields CDR1 MNHEY and CDR2 SVGAGI. V trimming: 0 bases; J trimming: 4 bases; junction bases outside the gene matches: 8. The CDR3 is 16 residues long. CDR3 residues: CASSYSTGGSRYEQYF. In DNA form, the CDR3 reads TGTGCCAGCAGTTACTCAACAGGGGGATCTAGGTACGAGCAGTACTTC.

This chain joins TRBV7-9 and TRBJ1-5; 7 bases agree with TRBD1. Germline V gene data show CDR1 as SEHNR and CDR2 as FQNEAQ (reference sequence). The trim removed 5 bases at V and 2 bases at J, leaving 6 bases unmatched. The CDR3 totals 15 residues. Written as DNA, the CDR3 is TGTGCCAGCAGCCCGGACAGGCGTGGCAATCAGCCCCAGCATTTT. Translation gives CASSPDRRGNQPQHF.

CDR3: CASSVRGGTNTGELFF. CDR3 DNA: TGTGCCAGCAGCGTGAGGGGGGGGACGAACACCGGGGAGCTGTTTTTT. The chain employs TRBV9 and TRBJ2-2, with D possibly matching TRBD2 (7 bases). The CDR3 has 16 residues. Germline V lookup: CDR1 SGDLS, CDR2 YYNGEE. The V end lost 2 bases, the J end lost 0 bases, and 11 bases lay between the germline ends.

This rearrangement joins TRBV6-5 to TRBJ2-7, with TRBD1 as a possible D gene (6 bases). The CDR3 sequence is 15 residues long. The germline V and J ends were trimmed by 4 bases and 2 bases, with 15 bases remaining between them. Germline V gene data show CDR1 as MNHEY and CDR2 as SVGAGI. CDR3 DNA: TGTGCCAGCAGTTCCGCTCCACAGGGCACCTACGAGCAGTACTTC. Translating gives CASSSAPQGTYEQYF.

The J gene is TRBJ2-1, the V gene TRBV19; 7 positions match TRBD2. The CDR3 runs 19 residues. Trimming removed 3 bases from V and 7 bases from J; junction bases left unmatched: 21. CDR1 LNHDA and CDR2 SQIVND come from the germline V gene (reference sequence). CDR3 region: CASSMIDLHGAGLHNEQFF. The CDR3 nucleotides are TGTGCCAGTAGTATGATAGACCTTCACGGCGCGGGACTACATAATGAGCAGTTCTTC.

This rearrangement joins TRBV10-1 to TRBJ2-7; TRBD1 is a possible D gene (6 bases). Germline CDR1 is WNHNN and CDR2 is SYGVQD (reference sequence). This CDR3 comprises 14 residues. The V and J ends lost 10 bases and 2 bases respectively, with 18 bases between them. As DNA, the CDR3 is TGCGCCACCGGCCTCGGGACACCCCCCTACGAGCAGTACTTC. As protein: CATGLGTPPYEQYF.

This clone was observed a single time. This sequence joins TRBV7-3 and TRBJ2-3; 9 bases fit TRBD2. With V trimmed by 0 bases and J by 8 bases, 9 bases remained unmatched. The length of the CDR3 is 16 residues. Germline V CDR1 and CDR2: SGHTA, FQGTGA. The CDR3 sequence is CASSLTRRGGLSTQYF. In DNA form, the CDR3 reads TGTGCCAGCAGCTTAACGAGGCGGGGGGGCCTTAGTACGCAGTATTTT.

The chain recombines TRBV5-6 with TRBJ1-5; D uncertain. V lost 5 bases and J 1 base, leaving 10 bases between the germline ends. Germline V gene sequence: CDR1 SGHDT, CDR2 YYEEEE. This CDR3 spans 14 amino acids. CDR3 nucleotide sequence: TGTGCCAGCAGGAACAGTGGGAGCAATCAGCCCCAGCATTTT. Its translation: CASRNSGSNQPQHF.

The V call is TRBV9, the J call TRBJ1-3; D unresolved. V dropped 2 bases and J dropped 4 bases, with 16 bases sitting between them. Germline CDR1 SGDLS, CDR2 YYNGEE. CDR3 length: 16 amino acids. The CDR3 DNA follows: TGTGCCAGCAGCGTTCGGCCAGCGGATGGAGGAAACACCATATATTTT. Translation: CASSVRPADGGNTIYF.

The rearrangement joins TRBV6-5 to TRBJ2-5, with 8 positions matching TRBD1. CDR1 MNHEY and CDR2 SVGAGI come from the germline V gene. CDR3 size: 15 residues. The junction had 14 bases not matched to a gene; V was cut back by 8 bases and J by 6 bases. CDR3 in amino acids: CASLTRDRTGQTQYF. The CDR3 DNA follows: TGTGCCAGCCTAACGCGGGACAGGACGGGACAGACCCAGTACTTC.

This sequence joins TRBV19 and TRBJ1-2; TRBD1 is a possible D gene (5 bases). V was cut by 1 base and J by 4 bases, with 7 bases left in between. CDR3 length: 13 amino acids. The germline V gene has CDR1 LNHDA and CDR2 SQIVND (reference sequence). The DNA for the CDR3 is TGTGCCAGTAGTATAGGGGACTTCTATGGCTACACCTTC. Translated, it gives CASSIGDFYGYTF.

The chain carries TRBV5-1 and TRBJ2-7, with a tentative D call TRBD2 (6 bases). CDR1 is SGHRS, CDR2 YFSETQ, per germline. The length of the CDR3 is 13 residues. Trimming pared 4 bases from V and 3 bases from J, leaving 11 bases between. The CDR3 nucleotides are TGCGCCAGCAGCACCCGTAGCGGCTACGAGCAGTACTTC. It specifies CASSTRSGYEQYF.

The chain recombines TRBV7-9 with TRBJ2-5, with TRBD2 matching over 8 bases. After removal of 3 bases from V and 0 bases from J, the junction contained 3 bases not matched to a gene. Germline CDR1 is SEHNR and CDR2 is FQNEAQ (reference sequence). The CDR3 spans 15 residues. The CDR3 here is CASSFPGGHQETQYF. Written as DNA, the CDR3 is TGTGCCAGCAGCTTCCCGGGGGGGCACCAAGAGACCCAGTACTTC.

V and J are TRBV4-3 and TRBJ2-7; perhaps TRBD1 as D (6 bases). V gave up 3 bases and J gave up 0 bases, with 9 bases separating them. From germline, CDR1 is LGHNA and CDR2 YSLEER. The CDR3 contains 14 residues. The CDR3: CASSHRGSSYEQYF. As DNA, the CDR3 is TGCGCCAGCAGCCATAGGGGGAGCTCCTACGAGCAGTACTTC.

This clone was observed a single time. The chain is built from TRBV28 and TRBJ2-7; 7 nucleotides agree with TRBD1. CDR1 is MDHEN and CDR2 is SYDVKM in the germline V gene. J was trimmed by 4 bases and V by 3 bases; bases with no gene match: 9. The CDR3 loop spans 15 amino acids. The CDR3 protein is CASSFTQGVWYEQYF. The DNA of the CDR3 is TGTGCCAGCAGTTTTACCCAGGGGGTATGGTACGAGCAGTACTTC.

The chain recombines TRBV28 with TRBJ1-2; D might be TRBD1 (5 bases). V was cut by 3 bases and J by 7 bases, with 12 bases left in between. This CDR3 region has 13 residues. Germline loops: CDR1 MDHEN, CDR2 SYDVKM. In DNA form, the CDR3 reads TGTGCCAGCAGTTTGGTCGCAGGGCGTGGCTACACCTTC. Amino acid sequence: CASSLVAGRGYTF.

The V gene is TRBV28, the J gene TRBJ2-7; possibly TRBD1 for D (6 bases). CDR1 is MDHEN and CDR2 is SYDVKM in the germline V gene. This CDR3 has 15 amino acids. The germline V and J ends were trimmed by 5 bases and 0 bases, with 14 bases remaining between them. Here the CDR3 reads CASSQPRGSSYEQYF. CDR3 sequence (DNA): TGTGCCAGCAGTCAACCCAGGGGAAGCTCCTACGAGCAGTACTTC.

The chain uses TRBV10-1 and TRBJ2-6; possible D gene TRBD2, 6 bases. Germline V lookup: CDR1 WNHNN, CDR2 SYGVQD (reference sequence). CDR3 length: 16 residues. V was shortened by 4 bases and J by 0 bases, with 10 bases between the two germline ends. The CDR3 loop reads CASSAGGVSGANVLTF. The CDR3, as DNA: TGCGCCAGCAGTGCTGGCGGGGTCTCTGGGGCCAACGTCCTGACTTTC.

The gene calls are TRBV28 and TRBJ1-1, with unresolved D. Germline assignment: CDR1 MDHEN and CDR2 SYDVKM. The V end lost 2 bases, the J end lost 0 bases, and 13 bases lay between the germline ends. The CDR3 is 16 residues long. The CDR3 here is CASSLAVSLMNTEAFF. Here the CDR3 DNA reads TGTGCCAGCAGTTTAGCCGTTTCACTAATGAACACTGAAGCTTTCTTT. The complete variable domain, with remaining parts taken from reference TRBV28 and TRBJ1-1, reads DVKVTQSSRYLVKRTGEKVFLECVQDMDHENMFWYRQDPGLGLRLIYFSYDVKMKEKGDIPEGYSVSREKKERFSLILESASTNQTSMYLCASSLAVSLMNTEAFFGQGTRLTVV.

The chain links TRBV5-1 to TRBJ2-1; D unclear. Germline V gene lookup returns CDR1 SGHRS and CDR2 YFSETQ. Trimming cost V 2 bases and J 16 bases, with 16 bases left between them. The CDR3 has 12 amino acids. Written as DNA, the CDR3 is TGCGCCAGCAGCTTCCAGGAAGAAGGAAAATTCTTC. This translates into CASSFQEEGKFF. Together with reference TRBV5-1 and TRBJ2-1, the CDR3 gives the full variable domain: KAGVTQTPRYLIKTRGQQVTLSCSPISGHRSVSWYQQTPGQGLQFLFEYFSETQRNKGNFPGRFSGRQFSNSRSEMNVSTLELGDSALYLCASSFQEEGKFFGPGTRLTVL.

V gene TRBV30 combines with J gene TRBJ2-2; TRBD1 matches 9 bases. The CDR3 covers 20 residues. Germline CDR1 reads GTSNPN; CDR2 reads SVGIG (reference sequence). Germline trimming cut 5 bases from V and 7 bases from J; bases unmatched to any gene: 26. The CDR3 region has the DNA TGTGCCTGGGGGAGGTTCTGGACAGGGGCCCCCCTAGGATTGGACGGGGAGCTGTTTTTT. It is translated as CAWGRFWTGAPLGLDGELFF.

The genes are TRBV6-6 and TRBJ1-4; 10 positions match TRBD1. Germline lookup yields CDR1 MNHNY and CDR2 SVGAGI (reference sequence). After removal of 0 bases from V and 5 bases from J, the junction contained 0 bases not matched to a gene. The CDR3 contains 15 residues. The CDR3 sequence is CASSYSGQGNEKLFF. CDR3 sequence (DNA): TGTGCCAGCAGTTACTCGGGACAGGGGAATGAAAAACTGTTTTTT.

The chain has TRBV7-9 and TRBJ1-3; 10 nucleotides match TRBD1. V lost 7 bases to trimming and J lost 0 bases; unmatched junction nucleotides: 12. From germline, CDR1 is SEHNR and CDR2 FQNEAQ (reference sequence). This CDR3 contains 18 residues. The CDR3 sequence: CASTRQGALGSSGNTIYF. CDR3 coding DNA: TGTGCCAGCACCCGACAGGGGGCCTTAGGTTCCTCTGGAAACACCATATATTTT.

V usage is TRBV6-5 and J usage is TRBJ1-2; D is uncertain. The CDR3 loop spans 13 amino acids. The V gene lost 2 bases and the J gene lost 4 bases, with 8 bases spanning the gap. The germline CDR1 and CDR2 sequences are MNHEY and SVGAGI. DNA for the CDR3: TGTGCCAGCAGTTACCGGCAGGTCTATGGCTACACCTTC. Its protein product is CASSYRQVYGYTF.